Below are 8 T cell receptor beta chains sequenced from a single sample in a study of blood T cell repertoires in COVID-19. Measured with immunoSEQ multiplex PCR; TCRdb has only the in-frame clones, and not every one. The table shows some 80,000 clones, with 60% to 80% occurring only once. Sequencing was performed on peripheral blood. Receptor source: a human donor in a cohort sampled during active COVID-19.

CDR3 DNA sequence: TGTGCCAGCAGCTTATCAGGGGGCGGGCCACGCAATCAGCCCCAGCATTTT. This translates into CASSLSGGGPRNQPQHF. V is TRBV7-2 and J is TRBJ1-5; the match to TRBD1 covers 8 bases. V was pared by 2 bases and J by 2 bases, with 8 bases of the junction left unmatched. The length of the CDR3 is 17 residues. Germline V gene lookup returns CDR1 SGHTA and CDR2 FQGNSA.

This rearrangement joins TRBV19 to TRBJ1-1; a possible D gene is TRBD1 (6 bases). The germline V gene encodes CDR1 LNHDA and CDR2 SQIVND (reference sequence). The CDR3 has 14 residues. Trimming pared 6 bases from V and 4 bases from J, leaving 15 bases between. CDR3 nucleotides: TGTGCCAGTAGACGCCGCGCGACAGGCACTGAAGCTTTCTTT. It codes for CASRRRATGTEAFF.

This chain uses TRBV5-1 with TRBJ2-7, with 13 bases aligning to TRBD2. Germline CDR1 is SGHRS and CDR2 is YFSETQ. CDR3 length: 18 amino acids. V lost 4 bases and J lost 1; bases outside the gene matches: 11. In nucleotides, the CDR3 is TGCGCCAGCAGCCCTGGACTAGCGGGGGCTATGTTTTCCTACGAGCAGTACTTC. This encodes CASSPGLAGAMFSYEQYF.

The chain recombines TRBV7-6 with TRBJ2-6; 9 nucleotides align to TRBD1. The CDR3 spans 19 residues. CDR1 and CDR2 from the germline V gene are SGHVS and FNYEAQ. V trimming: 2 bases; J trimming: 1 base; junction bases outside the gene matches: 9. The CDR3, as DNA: TGTGCCAGCAGCTTAAGGGAGGACAGGGGAGGGTCTGGGGCCAACGTCCTGACTTTC. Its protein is CASSLREDRGGSGANVLTF.

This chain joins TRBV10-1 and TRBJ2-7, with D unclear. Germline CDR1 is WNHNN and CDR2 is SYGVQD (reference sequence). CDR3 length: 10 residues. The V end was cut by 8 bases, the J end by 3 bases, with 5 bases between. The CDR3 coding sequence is TGCGCCAGCCGCTACTACGAGCAGTACTTC. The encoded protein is CASRYYEQYF.

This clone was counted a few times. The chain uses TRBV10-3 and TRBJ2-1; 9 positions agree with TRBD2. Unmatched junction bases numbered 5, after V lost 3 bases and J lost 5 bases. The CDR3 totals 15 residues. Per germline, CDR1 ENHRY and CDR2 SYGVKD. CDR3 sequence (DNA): TGTGCCATCAGTGACCAAGGCGGGGGGGACAATGAGCAGTTCTTC. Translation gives CAISDQGGGDNEQFF.

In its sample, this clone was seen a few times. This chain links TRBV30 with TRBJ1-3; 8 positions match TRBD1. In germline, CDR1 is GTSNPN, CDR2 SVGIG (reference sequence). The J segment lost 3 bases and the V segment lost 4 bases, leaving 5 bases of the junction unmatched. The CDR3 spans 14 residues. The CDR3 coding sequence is TGTGCCTGGATGGACAGGGTGCGTGGAAACACCATATATTTT. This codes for CAWMDRVRGNTIYF.

The CDR3 nucleotides read TGCGCCAGCAGCCTCGGACAGGGGGAAGGCTACACCTTC. This translates into CASSLGQGEGYTF. The rearrangement joins TRBV5-1 to TRBJ1-2; 10 nucleotides align to TRBD1. The germline CDR1 and CDR2 sequences are SGHRS and YFSETQ. V lost 4 bases, J lost 8 bases, and 5 bases stayed unmatched. The CDR3 loop spans 13 amino acids.